These 25 T cell receptor beta chains were sequenced from one sample in a study of beta chain features in type 1 diabetes. The sequenced template was cDNA made from the entire isolated RNA. Sequenced by immunoSEQ multiplex PCR; TCRdb stores in-frame clones only, minus some. The repertoire includes almost 350,000 clones, roughly a fifth of them detected once, and 0.035% to 0.05% sits in the top ten. Sequencing was done on a sample of naive CD4+ T cells from blood. These receptors were collected from a woman in her late teens or twenties in good health.

This clone was seen more than once but under ten times. This sequence joins TRBV7-2 and TRBJ1-2; D not certain. Trimming stripped 5 bases from V and 4 bases from J, with 8 bases between. Germline CDR1 reads SGHTA; CDR2 reads FQGNSA. This CDR3 spans 12 amino acids. The CDR3 reads CASSLDFYGYTF. Written as DNA, the CDR3 is TGTGCCAGCAGCCTGGACTTCTATGGCTACACCTTC.

This clone was seen a few times. The rearrangement links TRBV5-1 to TRBJ2-1; TRBD2 aligns across 11 bases. The CDR3 is made up of 17 amino acids. The J segment lost 7 bases and the V segment lost 1 base, leaving 10 bases of the junction unmatched. Germline values: CDR1 SGHRS, CDR2 YFSETQ. The CDR3 loop is CASSLSPTSGRSNEQFF. The CDR3 DNA is TGCGCCAGCAGCTTGAGTCCCACTAGCGGGAGATCAAATGAGCAGTTCTTC.

The chain combines TRBV5-1 with TRBJ2-3, with 9 bases matching TRBD1. CDR1 is SGHRS and CDR2 is YFSETQ in the germline V gene. This CDR3 contains 15 residues. J gave up 3 bases and V 4 bases, and 6 bases lay outside the gene matches. Here the CDR3 DNA reads TGCGCCAGCAGCCCTGGGACAGGGTGGACAGATACGCAGTATTTT. Protein sequence: CASSPGTGWTDTQYF.

This clone was seen a few times. V and J are TRBV7-4 and TRBJ2-4; tentative D call: TRBD2 (6 bases). The length of the CDR3 is 15 residues. The germline V and J ends were trimmed by 5 bases and 6 bases, with 17 bases remaining between them. Germline V gives CDR1 SGHVT, CDR2 SQSDAQ. CDR3 loop: CASSPYRSGGNIQYF. The CDR3 bases are TGTGCCAGCAGCCCTTACAGGTCCGGGGGAAACATTCAGTACTTC.

This chain connects TRBV25-1 to TRBJ1-1; D is possibly TRBD1 (6 bases). The germline V gene has CDR1 MGHDK and CDR2 SYGVNS. The CDR3 has 14 amino acids. The V and J ends lost 1 base and 7 bases respectively, with 13 bases between them. CDR3 in DNA: TGTGCCAGCAGTGAATTTACCGGACAGCATGAAGCTTTCTTT. This sequence encodes CASSEFTGQHEAFF.

V and J are TRBV7-9 and TRBJ1-5; D remains ambiguous. The CDR3 is 14 amino acids. The V gene's germline CDR1 is SEHNR and CDR2 FQNEAQ (reference sequence). The ends were cut back, 1 base at V and 5 bases at J, with 9 bases in the middle. The CDR3 reads CASSLGGRDQPQHF. CDR3 nucleotides: TGTGCCAGCAGCTTAGGAGGCCGGGATCAGCCCCAGCATTTT.

The table lists this clone with a few counts. V gene TRBV19 combines with J gene TRBJ2-7; 9 nucleotides match TRBD1. The length of the CDR3 is 14 residues. The V gene's germline CDR1 is LNHDA and CDR2 SQIVND (reference sequence). V was pared by 4 bases and J by 3 bases, with 4 bases of the junction left unmatched. Here the CDR3 reads CASSRDRDLYEQYF. CDR3 DNA: TGTGCCAGTAGTAGGGACAGGGACCTCTACGAGCAGTACTTC. Filled out from reference TRBV19 and TRBJ2-7, the complete variable domain reads DGGITQSPKYLFRKEGQNVTLSCEQNLNHDAMYWYRQDPGQGLRLIYYSQIVNDFQKGDIAEGYSVSREKKESFPLTVTSAQKNPTAFYLCASSRDRDLYEQYFGPGTRLTVT.

The rearrangement uses TRBV27 and TRBJ1-2; D possibly corresponds to TRBD1 (6 bases). CDR1 MNHEY and CDR2 SMNVEV come from the germline V gene (reference sequence). V was trimmed by 0 bases and J by 5 bases, leaving 13 bases between them. This CDR3 has 15 amino acids. The CDR3 is CASSLSWGTRYGYTF. CDR3 nucleotides: TGTGCCAGCAGTTTATCCTGGGGGACACGTTATGGCTACACCTTC.

Note on this clone: The same CDR3 also results from other DNA sequences found in this sample. The chain recombines TRBV11-2 with TRBJ2-7, with 8 bases that match TRBD2. V shed 1 base and J 1 base; nucleotides not matched to a gene: 0. The CDR3 is 14 amino acids. Germline values: CDR1 SGHAT, CDR2 FQNNGV. The CDR3 DNA is TGTGCCAGCAGCTTAGCTAGCGGGTCCTACGAGCAGTACTTC. Residues: CASSLASGSYEQYF.

This clone has more than one count but fewer than ten. J is TRBJ1-1 and V is TRBV30, with a tentative D call TRBD1 (6 bases). CDR1 and CDR2 (germline): GTSNPN, SVGIG (reference sequence). V was cut by 3 bases and J by 4 bases, with 15 bases left in between. The CDR3 runs to 14 residues. This CDR3 is CAWSRTVSLTEAFF. The CDR3 bases are TGTGCCTGGAGCCGGACAGTGAGTCTCACTGAAGCTTTCTTT.

In this sample, this clone turned up a few times. The chain combines TRBV19 with TRBJ2-5; TRBD1 might be the D (6 bases). The CDR3 consists of 15 residues. Trimming pared 3 bases from V and 2 bases from J, leaving 13 bases between. Germline-derived CDR1 and CDR2 are LNHDA and SQIVND (reference sequence). The CDR3: CASSIGMDSQETQYF. The CDR3 DNA sequence: TGTGCCAGTAGTATTGGGATGGACAGTCAAGAGACCCAGTACTTC.

In its sample, this clone was seen a few times. The chain combines TRBV5-1 with TRBJ2-1; no definite D call. The CDR3 is 12 amino acids. CDR1 and CDR2 (germline): SGHRS, YFSETQ. V lost 6 bases, J lost 7 bases, and 11 bases lay in between. The CDR3 region is CASTRGLNEQFF. The CDR3 coding sequence is TGCGCCAGCACCCGAGGTTTGAATGAGCAGTTCTTC.

The V call is TRBV27, the J call TRBJ2-5; D remains ambiguous. The length of the CDR3 is 13 residues. With 6 bases removed from V and 2 bases from J, the gap between germline ends came to 10 bases. Per the germline V gene, CDR1 is MNHEY and CDR2 is SMNVEV (reference sequence). CDR3: CASRVRIQETQYF. The CDR3 nucleotides read TGTGCCAGCAGAGTCAGGATTCAAGAGACCCAGTACTTC.

The J gene is TRBJ2-3, the V gene TRBV7-2, with 9 bases fitting TRBD1. J gave up 4 bases and V 5 bases, and 7 bases lay outside the gene matches. This CDR3 comprises 15 residues. Per germline, CDR1 SGHTA and CDR2 FQGNSA. CDR3 residues: CASSTRTGVSDTQYF. The CDR3 DNA is TGTGCCAGCAGCACTCGGACAGGGGTTTCAGATACGCAGTATTTT.

This sequence joins TRBV5-1 and TRBJ2-6, with 8 bases that match TRBD2. The junction had 10 bases not matched to a gene; V was cut back by 2 bases and J by 3 bases. This CDR3 region has 18 residues. Germline V gene data show CDR1 as SGHRS and CDR2 as YFSETQ. The CDR3 reads CASSFVSGGPGGANVLTF. The CDR3 DNA follows: TGCGCCAGCAGCTTTGTGTCGGGGGGGCCGGGTGGGGCCAACGTCCTGACTTTC.

The genes are TRBV5-1 and TRBJ1-1; D uncertain. Trimming removed 0 bases from V and 7 bases from J, with 10 bases in between. This CDR3 is 13 amino acids long. Germline values: CDR1 SGHRS, CDR2 YFSETQ. The CDR3 DNA reads as TGCGCCAGCAGCTTGGACTCCGCCGGTGAAGCTTTCTTT. Translated: CASSLDSAGEAFF.

The V gene is TRBV6-4, the J gene TRBJ1-1; no definite D call. Germline V gene sequence: CDR1 MRHNA, CDR2 SNTAGT. The CDR3 is 13 residues long. The V and J ends lost 4 bases and 1 base respectively, with 7 bases between them. CDR3 DNA: TGTGCCAGCAGTGTAGCGGGGAACACTGAAGCTTTCTTT. Amino acids: CASSVAGNTEAFF.

This clone was observed a handful of times. The chain couples TRBV18 to TRBJ2-3, with TRBD1 as a possible D gene (6 bases). V shed 3 bases and J shed 1 base, with 8 bases lying between them. Germline V gene sequence: CDR1 KGHSH, CDR2 LQKENI. CDR3 length equals 14 residues. CDR3 nucleotides: TGTGCCAGCTCACCGGGGGCGCGCACAGATACGCAGTATTTT. Protein sequence: CASSPGARTDTQYF.

The gene calls are TRBV7-2 and TRBJ2-3, with TRBD1 matching 7 bases. The germline V gene has CDR1 SGHTA and CDR2 FQGNSA. The V segment lost 6 bases and the J segment 2 bases; nucleotides outside the gene matches: 8. The CDR3 is 15 amino acids. Written as DNA, the CDR3 is TGTGCCAGCAGTTCGCCCGGGACAGCCACAGATACGCAGTATTTT. Translation gives CASSSPGTATDTQYF.

The rearrangement links TRBV7-2 to TRBJ2-5; tentative D call: TRBD2 (6 bases). Germline assignment: CDR1 SGHTA and CDR2 FQGNSA. The CDR3 spans 13 residues. Trimming left V 4 bases short and J 3 bases short, with 9 bases between. The CDR3: CASSSGLEETQYF. The CDR3 nucleotides are TGTGCCAGCAGCTCGGGACTCGAAGAGACCCAGTACTTC.

V gene TRBV5-1 combines with J gene TRBJ2-5, with D possibly TRBD1 on 6 matching bases. V was clipped by 2 bases and J by 1 base, with 12 bases between them. CDR1 and CDR2 (germline): SGHRS, YFSETQ. The CDR3 sequence is 15 residues long. The CDR3 reads CASSFRGPSQETQYF. As DNA, the CDR3 is TGCGCCAGCAGCTTCAGGGGACCCTCCCAAGAGACCCAGTACTTC. Drawing the rest from reference TRBV5-1 and TRBJ2-5, the complete variable domain is KAGVTQTPRYLIKTRGQQVTLSCSPISGHRSVSWYQQTPGQGLQFLFEYFSETQRNKGNFPGRFSGRQFSNSRSEMNVSTLELGDSALYLCASSFRGPSQETQYFGPGTRLLVL.

The chain joins TRBV4-2 to TRBJ2-3; D unresolved. V dropped 1 base and J dropped 6 bases, with 5 bases sitting between them. This CDR3 is built from 12 residues. Germline CDR1 and CDR2: LGHNA and YNFKEQ. The CDR3 coding sequence is TGTGCCAGCAGCCAAGGGCCCGATACGCAGTATTTT. This translates into CASSQGPDTQYF.

The chain uses TRBV28 and TRBJ2-7, with TRBD2 matching 14 bases. CDR3 size: 17 residues. Losses at the gene ends were 5 bases for V and 3 bases for J; bases not matched to a gene: 9. CDR1 and CDR2 (germline): MDHEN, SYDVKM. CDR3 region: CASSTGTSGGGFYEQYF. The CDR3 coding sequence is TGTGCCAGCAGTACCGGGACTAGCGGGGGTGGGTTCTACGAGCAGTACTTC.

V is TRBV9 and J is TRBJ2-5, with 9 bases aligning to TRBD2. The CDR3 length is 17 residues. Germline trimming cut 0 bases from V and 3 bases from J; bases unmatched to any gene: 9. CDR1 and CDR2 (germline): SGDLS, YYNGEE. The CDR3 DNA reads as TGTGCCAGCAGCGTAGAGTTAGCGGGGGCCGGGAAAGAGACCCAGTACTTC. Its translation is CASSVELAGAGKETQYF.

The genes are TRBV4-1 and TRBJ2-5, with 9 bases fitting TRBD2. The CDR3 sequence is 15 residues long. The germline CDR1 and CDR2 sequences are MGHRA and YSYEKL. With V trimmed by 3 bases and J by 5 bases, 7 bases remained unmatched. CDR3 bases: TGCGCCAGCAGCCAGGTGGGACTAGCTAGGGAGACCCAGTACTTC. Its translation: CASSQVGLARETQYF.